This TCR beta chain stems from a study of blood T cell repertoires in COVID-19. Study-level background: The United States, Italy and Spain provided the acute and convalescent COVID-19 samples.

Assay used: immunoSEQ multiplex PCR; TCRdb lists only in-frame clones, some missing. The table has under 55,000 clones, roughly 85% seen once. The origin of this receptor is a man in his sixties or seventies with acute or convalescent COVID-19. Sequencing was carried out using peripheral blood.

CDR3 coding DNA: TGTGCCAGCAGCCAGGGACCTCAGGGGGTCCGAGAGAATGAGCAGTTCTTC. Translating gives CASSQGPQGVRENEQFF. This sequence joins TRBV14 and TRBJ2-1, with 7 bases aligning to TRBD1. The germline V gene has CDR1 SGHDN and CDR2 FVKESK. The ends lost 3 bases at V and 7 bases at J; junction bases unmatched: 15. The length of the CDR3 is 17 residues.